This paragraph covers one TCR beta chain sequence. Its antigen remains unidentified. Nothing much larger sits one base from this clone, and base qualities are not available. The data derive from a study of T cells in Graves' hyperthyroidism and ophthalmopathy (dated by TCRdb to between 2017 and 2020). In terms of the full investigation: Peripheral blood was collected at initial diagnosis, before any treatment. According to the paper, TCR Vbeta CDR3 sequencing was carried out on 135 peripheral blood samples, which came from 40 to 45 ophthalmopathy, approximately 78 hyperthyroidism and roughly 17 progressor patients. To identify distinguishing TCR V-J signatures, a discovery cohort of 95 to 100 patients was used, comprising roughly 45 with Graves' ophthalmopathy and some 60 with stable Graves' hyperthyroidism. The roughly 90 discovery patients were divided at random into training and test sets in a 7:3 ratio. An independent validation cohort of about 19 hyperthyroidism patients and over 15 patients who later progressed to ophthalmopathy tested prospective prediction of ophthalmopathy. Thyroid tissue and blood T-cell repertoires from over 5 Graves' hyperthyroidism patients were also compared in the study. After blood sampling, hyperthyroidism patients were treated with methimazole at a starting dose of 30 mg daily, and ophthalmopathy patients were treated with high-dose intravenous methylprednisolone. Overall results and qualifications from the work: During validation, the model predicted progression to ophthalmopathy a median of about 5.9 months ahead of onset, with around 71% sensitivity and almost 75% specificity. A 13 V-J signature model separated ophthalmopathy from stable hyperthyroidism, with roughly 88% sensitivity and roughly 82% specificity in cross-validation and 80%/75% in testing. Sample size was not statistically predetermined, and investigators were not blinded to group allocation. Blood samples also contained most of the expanded thyroid clonotypes (frequency above 0.001), which suggests that blood repertoires may reflect thyroid immune responses.

Stable Graves' hyperthyroidism was defined as no progression to ophthalmopathy during 18 months of follow-up. Hyperthyroidism patients were newly diagnosed, had a disease duration of under 2 months, and were aged 18 to 65 years. The study excluded patients with uncontrolled infections, other autoimmune diseases, pregnancy or lactation. Diagnoses were established on the basis of clinical symptoms, serum thyroxine and TRAb, thyroid ultrasound, and orbital computed tomography. Ficoll-Paque density gradient centrifugation was used to isolate PBMCs from approximately 10 ml of fresh peripheral blood. Trizol reagent was used to extract total RNA, and RNA quality was then checked on an Agilent 2100 Bioanalyzer. Amplification of TCR beta CDR3 regions was carried out from RNA transcripts. The TCR CDR3 was subjected to a first round of RT-PCR using the HTBI primer set and the Qiagen OneStep RT-PCR kit. Libraries were constructed in a second round of multiplex PCR, after which size selection and purification were carried out. Paired-end sequencing of the libraries was performed with 100 bp reads on an Illumina HiSeq2000. The authors' analysis ran thus. SOAPnuke was used to process the raw data, removing reads that contained adapters or uncalled bases, had a mean Phred below 15, or lacked an exact match to the constant primer or identifier. High-quality paired reads were merged with COPE v1.2.5, and unique nucleotide sequences were defined as clonotypes. MiTCR v1.1 was used to align the clonotypes against IMGT TRBV, TRBD and TRBJ reference segments. Analysis was restricted to V-J combinations with a frequency above 0.0001, which covered 99% to 99.2% of repertoires. A TCS score was defined as the ratio between F50 (clonal expansion) and ExV (chaos), using BLOSUM62-based TCRdist between CDR3 peptides within each V-J. Welch's t-statistics and random forest reduced 514 V-J features to around 14, which were used in a naive Bayes classifier (R e1071). Thyroid-blood repertoire similarity was quantified with the Morisita-Horn index. TCRdb handled the public reads itself, with Q25 trimming in fastp and clone calling in MiXCR, and kept productive beta chains. CDR3 protein duplicates are merged, each entry listing the most common genes and DNA. The authors' filters were not applied to this entry. Recorded for this sample are around 700,000 distinct CDR3 sequences; about a third of them occurred a single time. The ten largest clones represent roughly 30% of the sample.

V drops 6 bases and J drops 5 bases, leaving 13 bases in between. The CDR3, cysteine through phenylalanine, is 13 amino acids long. CDR3 DNA only is kept here, 39 bases in frame from base 1. CDR1 and CDR2 are drawn from the germline V gene: MDHEN, SYDVKM. The source material was blood. This clonotype was sampled from a middle-aged woman with Graves' hyperthyroidism. The V and J segments used are TRBV28 and TRBJ2-5, with TRBD2 tentatively as D gene (5 bases match). The nucleotides are TGTGCCAGCAGGACCGGAGGATACGAGACCCAGTACTTC. Its protein reads: CASRTGGYETQYF.